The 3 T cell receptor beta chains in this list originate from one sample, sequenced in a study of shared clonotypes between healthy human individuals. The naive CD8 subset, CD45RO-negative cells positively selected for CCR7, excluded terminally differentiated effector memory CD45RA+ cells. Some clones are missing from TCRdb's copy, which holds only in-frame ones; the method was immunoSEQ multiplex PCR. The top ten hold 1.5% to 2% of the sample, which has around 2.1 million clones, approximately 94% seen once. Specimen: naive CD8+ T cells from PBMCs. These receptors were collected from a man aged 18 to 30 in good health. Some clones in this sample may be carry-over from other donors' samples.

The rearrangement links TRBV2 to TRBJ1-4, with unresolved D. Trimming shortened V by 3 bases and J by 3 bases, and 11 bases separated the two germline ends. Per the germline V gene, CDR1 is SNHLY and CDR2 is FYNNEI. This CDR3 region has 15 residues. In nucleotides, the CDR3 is TGTGCCAGCAGTGAGGGAGGTGAACCTAATGAAAAACTGTTTTTT. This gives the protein CASSEGGEPNEKLFF.

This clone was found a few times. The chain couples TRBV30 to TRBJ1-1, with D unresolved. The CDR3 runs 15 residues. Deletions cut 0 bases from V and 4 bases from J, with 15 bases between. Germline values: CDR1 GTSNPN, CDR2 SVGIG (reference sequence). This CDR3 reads CAWSVVPAGSTEAFF. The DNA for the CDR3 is TGTGCCTGGAGTGTAGTACCAGCAGGTAGCACTGAAGCTTTCTTT.

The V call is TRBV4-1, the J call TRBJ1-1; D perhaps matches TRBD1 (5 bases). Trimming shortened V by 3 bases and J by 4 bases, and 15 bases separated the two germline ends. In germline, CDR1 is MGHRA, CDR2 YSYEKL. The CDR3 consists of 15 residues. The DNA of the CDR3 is TGCGCCAGCAGCCACACCTTGGGGCGGAGCACTGAAGCTTTCTTT. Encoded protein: CASSHTLGRSTEAFF.